This entry is about one T cell receptor (beta chain). What this receptor recognizes is not known. Base qualities are not provided; no much larger clone lies one nucleotide away. This sample is drawn from a study of technical replicates of blood from several donors (dated by TCRdb to the late 2010s). The protocol used for the library was the immunoSEQ multiplex PCR assay. TCRdb obtained this table from immuneACCESS and retained in-frame rearrangements with V and J assigned. These tables miss some clones; where compared with another copy, unresolved V genes account for less than half of the shortfall, and the remainder is unexplained. The sample records approximately 93,000 clones, 94% of which are singletons. The ten largest clonotypes hold 0.2% to 0.3% of the sample. The receptor was derived from a human donor in good health. Sequencing used T cells isolated from PBMCs.

CDR3 sequence: CASSQDLAPTPYEQYF. The DNA sequence follows: TGTGCCAGCAGCCAAGATCTAGCACCGACCCCCTACGAGCAGTACTTC. The chain is encoded by TRBV14 joined to TRBJ2-7; the best D guess is TRBD2, with 5 bases matching. The CDR3 spans 16 residues, from the cysteine through the phenylalanine. The DNA shown is the 48-base CDR3, in frame from base 1. V is clipped by 0 bases and J by 2 bases, and the sequence between their germline boundaries is 14 bases long. CDR1 and CDR2 are drawn from the germline V gene: SGHDN, FVKESK.